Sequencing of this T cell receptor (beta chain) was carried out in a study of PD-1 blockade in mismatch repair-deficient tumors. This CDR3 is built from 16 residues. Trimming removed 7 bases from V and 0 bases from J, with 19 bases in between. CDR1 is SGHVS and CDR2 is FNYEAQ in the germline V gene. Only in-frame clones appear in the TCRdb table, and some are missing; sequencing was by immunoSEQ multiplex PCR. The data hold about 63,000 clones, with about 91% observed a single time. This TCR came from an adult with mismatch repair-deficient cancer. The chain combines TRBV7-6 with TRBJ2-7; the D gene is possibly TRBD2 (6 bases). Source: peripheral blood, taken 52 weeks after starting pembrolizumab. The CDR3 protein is CASTAGSGLSSYEQYF. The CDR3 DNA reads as TGTGCCAGCACCGCCGGTAGCGGACTAAGCTCCTACGAGCAGTACTTC.